This T cell receptor (beta chain) was sequenced for a study of vaccination and CD4 T cells after COVID-19. Study-level information: The authors gave control cultures a CEFX pool, an HIV-1 Nef pool, or no peptide. General study findings and limits: Post-vaccination reactive clonotypes (median 38) did not differ significantly from post-infection (approximately 20).

Trimming cost V 6 bases and J 6 bases; bases outside gene matches: 10. This CDR3 has 14 amino acids. Per germline, CDR1 DFQATT and CDR2 SNEGSKA (reference sequence). A remark on this clonotype: What it binds is not known.

Treatment in this sample: roughly 11-day PBMC culture with coronavirus spike peptide pools or control peptides (ViraFEST assay). Convalescent patients tested SARS-CoV-2 PCR positive from March to December 2020, before Alpha, Beta and Delta emerged. Cultured CD4+ T cell DNA underwent sequencing with the Oncomine TCR Beta short-read assay. Genomic DNA from cultured CD4+ T cells was extracted. TCRdb used MiXCR to reprocess the PCR reads, holding one entry per CDR3 protein. This sample has roughly 18,000 distinct CDR3 sequences, with approximately 70% found just once. The chain combines TRBV20-1 with TRBJ1-5, with TRBD1 matching over 8 bases. This TCR derives from a human donor who had recovered from COVID-19. Material for sequencing was CD4+ T cells from blood, cultured in vitro. CDR3 amino acids: CSANGQGGGQPQHF. CDR3 in DNA: TGCAGTGCCAACGGACAGGGAGGTGGTCAGCCCCAGCATTTT.